These 11 T cell receptor beta chains were all obtained from the same sample, sequenced in a study of control samples from healthy donors and cancer patients. TCRdb's copy holds only in-frame clones and misses some; the assay was immunoSEQ multiplex PCR. This sample has more than 20,000 clones, with around 83% found just once. The sample was PBMCs. These receptors originate from a man aged 55 to 70 with head and neck cancer.

The rearrangement links TRBV7-8 to TRBJ2-7, with 10 bases identical to TRBD1. Germline assignment: CDR1 SGHVS and CDR2 FQNEAQ. The CDR3 loop spans 19 amino acids. Trimming removed 5 bases from V and 3 bases from J; junction bases left unmatched: 19. CDR3 sequence: CASSLTPGQGIRLLYEQYF. The CDR3, as DNA: TGTGCCAGCAGCCTAACCCCGGGACAGGGGATCAGGTTGCTCTACGAGCAGTACTTC.

The gene calls are TRBV14 and TRBJ2-7; tentatively, D is TRBD1 (5 bases). The CDR3 covers 15 residues. CDR1 SGHDN and CDR2 FVKESK come from the germline V gene. V was trimmed by 0 bases and J by 2 bases, leaving 11 bases between them. The CDR3 nucleotides are TGTGCCAGCAGCCAAGAGTGGCCGGACACCTACGAGCAGTACTTC. Translation gives CASSQEWPDTYEQYF.

CDR3 residues: CASSFGQATYEQYF. CDR3 nucleotides: TGTGCCAGCAGTTTCGGACAGGCCACATACGAGCAGTACTTC. This chain uses TRBV2 with TRBJ2-7; TRBD1 matches 7 bases. V dropped 5 bases and J dropped 4; count of bases not matched to a gene: 8. Germline V gene sequence: CDR1 SNHLY, CDR2 FYNNEI. This CDR3 is built from 14 residues. The full variable domain, with the rest looked up from reference TRBV2 and TRBJ2-7, is EPEVTQTPSHQVTQMGQEVILRCVPISNHLYFYWYRQILGQKVEFLVSFYNNEISEKSEIFDDQFSVERPDGSNFTLKIRSTKLEDSAMYFCASSFGQATYEQYFGPGTRLTVT.

This chain joins TRBV7-8 and TRBJ1-2, with 9 bases aligning to TRBD1. V shed 5 bases and J 6 bases; nucleotides not matched to a gene: 7. This CDR3 comprises 14 residues. The germline CDR1 and CDR2 sequences are SGHVS and FQNEAQ. In DNA, the CDR3 is TGTGCCAGCAGCCCATCGGGACAGGGTAATGGCTACACCTTC. Translated, it gives CASSPSGQGNGYTF.

The chain has TRBV5-1 and TRBJ2-7, with D possibly matching TRBD2 (5 bases). Trimming left V 6 bases short and J 3 bases short, with 25 bases between. Looked up from germline, CDR1 is SGHRS and CDR2 is YFSETQ. The length of the CDR3 is 17 residues. The chain's CDR3 is CASKSRAGPLEVYEQYF. The CDR3 bases are TGCGCCAGCAAGAGCCGGGCAGGCCCGCTGGAGGTCTACGAGCAGTACTTC.

This chain uses TRBV7-2 with TRBJ1-4; 10 bases map to TRBD1. The CDR3 spans 15 residues. J gave up 8 bases and V 4 bases, and 7 bases lay outside the gene matches. Looked up from germline, CDR1 is SGHTA and CDR2 is FQGNSA. CDR3 nucleotide sequence: TGTGCCAGCAGCTACCGACAGGGGGCGGGGGAAAAACTGTTTTTT. It specifies CASSYRQGAGEKLFF.

The V and J genes are TRBV19 and TRBJ2-7; D unclear. The CDR3 runs 13 residues. The germline gives CDR1 LNHDA, CDR2 SQIVND (reference sequence). Deletions cut 2 bases from V and 6 bases from J, with 11 bases between. The CDR3 sequence is CASSITEMSEQYF. In nucleotides, the CDR3 is TGTGCCAGTAGTATAACAGAGATGAGCGAGCAGTACTTC.

This clone occurred a few times. V is TRBV11-2 and J is TRBJ2-2; no clear D. The CDR3 is 14 residues long. Germline CDR1 is SGHAT and CDR2 is FQNNGV. Trimming left V 3 bases short and J 0 bases short, with 5 bases between. The DNA for the CDR3 is TGTGCCAGCAGCTTTTCTACGAACACCGGGGAGCTGTTTTTT. It codes for CASSFSTNTGELFF. Together with reference TRBV11-2 and TRBJ2-2, the CDR3 gives the full variable domain: EAGVAQSPRYKIIEKRQSVAFWCNPISGHATLYWYQQILGQGPKLLIQFQNNGVVDDSQLPKDRFSAERLKGVDSTLKIQPAKLEDSAVYLCASSFSTNTGELFFGEGSRLTVL.

The chain joins TRBV28 to TRBJ1-4; 7 positions match TRBD1. This CDR3 comprises 17 residues. CDR1 is MDHEN and CDR2 is SYDVKM in the germline V gene. Germline trimming cut 5 bases from V and 0 bases from J; bases unmatched to any gene: 9. CDR3 protein: CASSDGQVFATNEKLFF. The CDR3 bases are TGTGCCAGCAGTGACGGACAGGTCTTTGCAACTAATGAAAAACTGTTTTTT. The complete variable domain, with remaining parts taken from reference TRBV28 and TRBJ1-4, reads DVKVTQSSRYLVKRTGEKVFLECVQDMDHENMFWYRQDPGLGLRLIYFSYDVKMKEKGDIPEGYSVSREKKERFSLILESASTNQTSMYLCASSDGQVFATNEKLFFGSGTQLSVL.

This rearrangement joins TRBV2 to TRBJ2-7; TRBD2 matches 8 bases. Trimming took 7 bases from V and 7 from J; bases not matched to a gene: 9. Germline-derived CDR1 and CDR2 are SNHLY and FYNNEI. The CDR3 covers 13 residues. The CDR3 DNA is TGTGCCAGCAAATCGGGAGGGCCGGATGAGCAGTACTTC. It yields the protein CASKSGGPDEQYF.

The rearrangement uses TRBV29-1 and TRBJ1-2; no clear D. The length of the CDR3 is 11 residues. V lost 7 bases, J lost 8 bases, and 14 bases lay in between. Germline loops: CDR1 SQVTM, CDR2 ANQGSEA. The CDR3, as DNA: TGCAGCGAGGGCAGCGTCGGGGGCTACACCTTC. Residues: CSEGSVGGYTF.